Below are 18 T cell receptor beta chains sequenced from a single sample in a study of T cells in Graves' hyperthyroidism and ophthalmopathy. The investigators amplified TCR beta CDR3 regions from RNA transcripts. First-round RT-PCR of the TCR CDR3 relied on the HTBI primer set. TCRdb reprocessed the multiplex PCR reads with MiXCR, giving one entry per CDR3 protein. The sample lists roughly 420,000 distinct CDR3 sequences; more than 15% were seen once. Sequencing used blood. These receptors were obtained from a woman aged 18 to 35 with Graves' hyperthyroidism.

This clonotype was recorded at least ten times. The genes are TRBV7-8 and TRBJ1-3; the D gene is possibly TRBD1 (5 bases). CDR3 length equals 15 residues. The V gene's germline CDR1 is SGHVS and CDR2 FQNEAQ. Trimming pared 5 bases from V and 4 bases from J, leaving 15 bases between. CDR3 sequence (DNA): TGTGCCAGCAGCCCCCTTGGGGCAGACGGAAACACCATATATTTT. The encoded protein is CASSPLGADGNTIYF.

A note on this clonotype: Since a much larger clone is just one base distant, this may be a read error. This rearrangement joins TRBV5-1 to TRBJ2-7, with TRBD2 as a possible D gene (5 bases). This CDR3 comprises 15 residues. The germline CDR1 and CDR2 sequences are SGHRS and YFSETQ. The CDR3 bases are TGCGCCGGCAGCTTGGGGTCTAGCTTCTCCTACGAGCAGTACTTC. Amino acids: CAGSLGSSFSYEQYF.

This clonotype was recorded at least ten times. The rearrangement links TRBV6-2 or TRBV6-3 to TRBJ1-2; 7 bases fit TRBD1. The CDR3 has 15 amino acids. CDR1 is MNHEY and CDR2 is SVGEGT in the germline V gene. V was pared by 4 bases and J by 2 bases, with 7 bases of the junction left unmatched. In nucleotides, the CDR3 is TGTGCCAGCAGTTCGTACCGGGACAGCAACTATGGCTACACCTTC. This encodes CASSSYRDSNYGYTF.

This clonotype appeared a few times. The rearrangement uses TRBV2 and TRBJ1-6; 7 bases align to TRBD1. The CDR3 runs to 15 residues. V lost 5 bases to trimming and J lost 3 bases; unmatched junction nucleotides: 4. The germline gives CDR1 SNHLY, CDR2 FYNNEI. The CDR3 loop reads CASSSQGNYNSPLHF. As DNA, the CDR3 is TGTGCCAGCAGTTCACAGGGGAACTATAATTCACCCCTCCACTTT.

The CDR3 region is CATRSGQGSFEQYF. CDR3 sequence (DNA): TGTGCCACCAGATCGGGACAGGGGTCTTTCGAGCAGTACTTC. The chain carries TRBV19 and TRBJ2-7, with 10 positions matching TRBD1. The CDR3 has 14 residues. Germline V gives CDR1 LNHDA, CDR2 SQIVND (reference sequence). Trimming removed 10 bases from V and 6 bases from J; junction bases left unmatched: 12.

The chain couples TRBV6-1 to TRBJ1-3; 7 bases line up with TRBD1. The ends lost 6 bases at V and 2 bases at J; junction bases unmatched: 10. Germline-derived CDR1 and CDR2 are MNHNS and SASEGT. The CDR3 consists of 16 residues. CDR3 DNA: TGTGCCAGCAGGAAAGACAGGGTTAGCGCTGGAAACACCATATATTTT. This gives the protein CASRKDRVSAGNTIYF.

As concerns this clonotype: The junction and the germline gene differ at one end; a read error may be behind it. V gene TRBV4-1 combines with J gene TRBJ2-7, with TRBD2 identical over 11 bases. The CDR3 length is 19 residues. CDR1 and CDR2 from the germline V gene are MGHRA and YSYEKL. The CDR3 reads CASSQEMGLTSGTTYELYF. In DNA, the CDR3 is TGCGCCAGCAGCCAAGAAATGGGCCTGACTAGCGGGACGACCTACGAGCTGTACTTC.

This clonotype was counted a few times. The chain carries TRBV6-4 and TRBJ2-3; possibly TRBD2 for D (5 bases). Per germline, CDR1 MRHNA and CDR2 SNTAGT. V was pared by 5 bases and J by 2 bases, with 11 bases between. The CDR3 runs to 14 residues. CDR3 loop: CASSSEEFTDTQYF. The CDR3 DNA reads TGTGCCAGCAGTTCGGAGGAATTCACAGATACGCAGTATTTT.

This clonotype was seen only once. The J gene is TRBJ2-2, the V gene TRBV12-3 or TRBV12-4; D is perhaps TRBD2 (6 bases). V was trimmed by 6 bases and J by 5 bases, leaving 19 bases between them. The CDR3 extends over 16 amino acids. CDR3 amino acids: CASSGGPIRGTGELFF. In DNA form, the CDR3 reads TGTGCCAGCAGCGGGGGACCCATTAGGGGAACCGGGGAGCTGTTTTTT.

This clonotype was seen only a few times. The V and J genes are TRBV7-9 and TRBJ2-7, with D perhaps matching TRBD2 (7 bases). Germline lookup yields CDR1 SEHNR and CDR2 FQNEAQ (reference sequence). There are 16 residues in the CDR3. V was cut by 1 base and J by 4 bases, with 17 bases left in between. Here the CDR3 DNA reads TGTGCCAGCAGCTTAGGGGGGGGGCAGGGATGGTACGAGCAGTACTTC. It codes for CASSLGGGQGWYEQYF.

This clonotype was detected only a few times. This chain uses TRBV5-1 with TRBJ2-5; TRBD1 or TRBD2 may be the D gene (5 bases each). Germline V gene lookup returns CDR1 SGHRS and CDR2 YFSETQ. CDR3 length: 17 amino acids. Trimming shortened V by 3 bases and J by 1 base, and 19 bases separated the two germline ends. The CDR3 DNA follows: TGCGCCAGCAGCTCAGACGGGGCCGCCCCACTCCAAGAGACCCAGTACTTC. Protein sequence: CASSSDGAAPLQETQYF.

In DNA form, the CDR3 reads TGTGCCAGCAGCCTTCAAGAGGGGCCTGTGCAGTTCTTC. Amino acids: CASSLQEGPVQFF. The J gene is TRBJ2-1, the V gene TRBV9; the D call may be TRBD1 or TRBD2 (5 bases each). Germline-derived CDR1 and CDR2 are SGDLS and YYNGEE. The CDR3 is 13 residues long. Trimming removed 4 bases from V and 12 bases from J, with 17 bases in between.

Notes on this clonotype: The conserved phenylalanine or tryptophan normally closing the CDR3 is absent here, so this likely arose from a read error. The chain is built from TRBV7-2 and TRBJ1-2; D may be TRBD1 (5 bases). The CDR3 spans 14 residues. The germline V and J ends were trimmed by 3 bases and 3 bases, with 11 bases remaining between them. Germline-derived CDR1 and CDR2 are SGHTA and FQGNSA. In DNA, the CDR3 is TGTGCCAGCAGCTTGGGCAGGGAGGACTATGGCTACACCCTC. Amino acid sequence: CASSLGREDYGYTL.

The chain combines TRBV24-1 with TRBJ2-5; the D gene is possibly TRBD1 (5 bases). Trimming stripped 0 bases from V and 5 bases from J, with 9 bases between. The CDR3 totals 14 residues. Germline V gene lookup returns CDR1 KGHDR and CDR2 SFDVKD. The CDR3 is CATSDLGARETQYF. For the CDR3, the DNA is TGTGCCACCAGTGATTTGGGGGCGAGGGAGACCCAGTACTTC.

This clonotype was recorded a few times. The rearrangement uses TRBV20-1 and TRBJ1-5; D possibly corresponds to TRBD1 (5 bases). V gave up 5 bases and J gave up 2 bases, with 10 bases separating them. Germline V lookup: CDR1 DFQATT, CDR2 SNEGSKA (reference sequence). The CDR3 has 13 amino acids. The chain's CDR3 is CSAGGEGNQPQHF. CDR3 coding DNA: TGCAGTGCTGGAGGGGAGGGCAATCAGCCCCAGCATTTT.

The chain employs TRBV3-1 and TRBJ2-7, with D unresolved. The CDR3 loop spans 14 amino acids. V lost 2 bases, J lost 7 bases, and 15 bases lay in between. Germline assignment: CDR1 LGHDT and CDR2 YNNKEL (reference sequence). CDR3 sequence: CASSQTFYPKEQYF. CDR3 nucleotides: TGTGCCAGCAGCCAAACCTTCTACCCCAAGGAGCAGTACTTC.

A few counts support this clonotype. The junction differs from germline at one of its ends, possibly a read error. The rearrangement links TRBV6-1 to TRBJ2-2, with D perhaps TRBD1 or TRBD2 (6 bases each). Germline V lookup: CDR1 MNHNS, CDR2 SASEGT. The length of the CDR3 is 15 residues. This CDR3 reads CASRSTGSNTGGLFF. The CDR3 DNA follows: TGTGCCAGCAGGAGTACAGGGAGTAACACCGGGGGGCTGTTTTTT.

This clonotype was detected a few times. The V gene is TRBV7-9, the J gene TRBJ2-5, with 8 bases fitting TRBD1. In germline, CDR1 is SEHNR, CDR2 FQNEAQ (reference sequence). The trim removed 5 bases at V and 5 bases at J, leaving 13 bases unmatched. This CDR3 is 16 amino acids long. The CDR3 nucleotides are TGTGCCAGCAGCCCGTGGACAGGGTTAAGTAGGGAGACCCAGTACTTC. Protein product: CASSPWTGLSRETQYF.